This T cell receptor beta chain was retrieved from a study of OX40 agonist ivuxolimab in advanced cancers. Whole-study context: With a range of roughly 20 to 85, age averaged about 58 years, and roughly 80% were male.

J gave up 4 bases and V 7 bases, and 8 bases lay outside the gene matches. In germline, CDR1 is SQVTM, CDR2 ANQGSEA. The CDR3 runs 15 residues. Assay: immunoSEQ multiplex PCR; the TCRdb copy retains only in-frame clones and omits some. The sample has roughly 60,000 clones, less than 85% seen once. The sequence derives from an adult with an advanced solid tumor such as melanoma, head and neck, liver or kidney cancer. The chain is built from TRBV29-1 and TRBJ2-2, with TRBD1 matching 11 bases. The material was CD4+ or CD8+ T cells sorted from blood, obtained in a trial of the OX40 agonist ivuxolimab. CDR3 sequence: CSAGQGASGTGELFF. For the CDR3, the DNA is TGCAGCGCCGGACAGGGGGCGTCGGGCACCGGGGAGCTGTTTTTT.